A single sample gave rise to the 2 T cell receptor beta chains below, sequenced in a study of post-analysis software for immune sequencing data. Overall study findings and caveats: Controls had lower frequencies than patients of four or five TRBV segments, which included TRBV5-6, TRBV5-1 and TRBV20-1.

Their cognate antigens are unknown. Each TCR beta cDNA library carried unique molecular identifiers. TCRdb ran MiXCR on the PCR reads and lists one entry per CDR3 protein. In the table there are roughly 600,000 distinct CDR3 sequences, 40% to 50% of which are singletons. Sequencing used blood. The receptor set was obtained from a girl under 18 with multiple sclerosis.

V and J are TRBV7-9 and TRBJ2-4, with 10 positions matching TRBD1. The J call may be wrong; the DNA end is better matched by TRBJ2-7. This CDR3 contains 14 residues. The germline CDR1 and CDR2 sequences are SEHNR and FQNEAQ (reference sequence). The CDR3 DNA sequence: TGTGCCAGCAGCACCGGACAGGGGGAGGTCGAGCAGTACTTC. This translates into CASSTGQGEVEQYF.

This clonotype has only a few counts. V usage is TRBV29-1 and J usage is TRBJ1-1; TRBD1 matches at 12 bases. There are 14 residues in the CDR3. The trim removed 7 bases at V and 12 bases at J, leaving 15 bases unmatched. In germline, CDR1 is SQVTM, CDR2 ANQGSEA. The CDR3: CSAGPGTGGEETFF. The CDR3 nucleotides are TGCAGCGCCGGTCCCGGGACAGGGGGCGAGGAGACTTTCTTT.